Below, one T cell receptor (beta chain) is given with its context. Its specificity is not known. The data belong to a study of cytomegalovirus exposure and HLA in healthy donors. Study outcomes and limitations: Some TCR beta chains (roughly 150 of them) were listed as cytomegalovirus-associated.

Germline V gene data show CDR1 as MDHEN and CDR2 as SYDVKM. After removal of 4 bases from V and 5 bases from J, the junction contained 8 bases not matched to a gene. This CDR3 contains 15 residues. The assay was immunoSEQ multiplex PCR, and TCRdb's table has in-frame clones only and misses some. The sample includes about 180,000 clones, around 85% seen only once; the top ten take about 16%. The rearrangement uses TRBV28 and TRBJ2-5, with 9 bases that match TRBD1. The source is a man between 18 and 29 years old in good health and CMV-seropositive. Sample: PBMCs. This CDR3 is CASSSTGGAGETQYF. The CDR3 bases are TGTGCCAGCAGTTCCACAGGGGGCGCAGGGGAGACCCAGTACTTC.